This T cell receptor beta chain was sequenced in a study of T cells in Graves' hyperthyroidism and ophthalmopathy. Findings of the study overall: Classification by a 13 V-J model distinguished ophthalmopathy from stable hyperthyroidism. Before onset, ophthalmopathy was predicted by the model a median 6.5 months earlier.

A remark on this clonotype: What it recognizes is unknown.

Patients aged 18 to 65 had newly diagnosed hyperthyroidism of under 2 months' duration. V was shortened by 0 bases and J by 0 bases, with 8 bases between the two germline ends. CDR3 length: 15 residues. In germline, CDR1 is SGDLS, CDR2 YYNGEE. Regions amplified from RNA transcripts were the TCR beta CDR3 regions. During a first-round RT-PCR of the TCR CDR3, the HTBI primer set was used. TCRdb re-called the multiplex PCR reads through MiXCR, storing one row per CDR3 protein. Here the sample spans around 580,000 distinct CDR3 sequences, 16% being singletons. The V gene is TRBV9, the J gene TRBJ2-3; TRBD1 might be the D (5 bases). This TCR was recovered from a woman aged 18-35 years with Graves' hyperthyroidism. The sequenced material came from blood. For the CDR3, the DNA is TGTGCCAGCAGCGTAGGGACACTGAGCACAGATACGCAGTATTTT. Protein sequence: CASSVGTLSTDTQYF.